This T cell receptor beta chain was identified in a study of T cells expressing NK-cell markers. CDR1 DFQATT and CDR2 SNEGSKA come from the germline V gene (reference sequence). This CDR3 comprises 15 residues. 5'RACE template switching with UMIs generated TCR beta cDNA. No DNA is given; TCRdb re-called the 5' RACE reads and lists each CDR3 protein once. This sample's clone table lists 300,000 to 500,000 distinct CDR3 sequences. The sample was blood T cells: a sorted CD56 or NKG2C T cell subset, CD4+ or CD8+ T cells, or bulk PBMC T cells (not recorded which). The chain recombines TRBV20-1 with TRBJ2-1. The sequence came from a woman in her forties or fifties in good health. CDR3 in amino acids: CSANTLEPGYNEQFF.